This passage covers 5 T cell receptor beta chains from one sample sequenced in a study of blood T cell repertoires in COVID-19. Method: immunoSEQ multiplex PCR; TCRdb's copy keeps in-frame clones and lacks some. Of around 100,000 clones in the sample, approximately 78% are singletons; the top ten hold less than 8%. The sequencing input was peripheral blood. The receptors were sampled from a man in his 70s with acute or convalescent COVID-19.

This rearrangement joins TRBV13 to TRBJ1-6; D remains ambiguous. Trimming removed 7 bases at V and 0 bases at J, with 13 bases between. This CDR3 has 16 residues. The germline gives CDR1 PRHDT, CDR2 FYEKMQ (reference sequence). The CDR3 reads CASTPPTSSYNSPLHF. The DNA for the CDR3 is TGTGCCAGCACCCCTCCTACTAGCTCCTATAATTCACCCCTCCACTTT.

The chain joins TRBV7-9 to TRBJ1-2; 7 nucleotides agree with TRBD1. V dropped 5 bases and J dropped 2; count of bases not matched to a gene: 5. Germline V CDR1 and CDR2: SEHNR, FQNEAQ (reference sequence). The CDR3 is made up of 14 amino acids. DNA for the CDR3: TGTGCCAGCAGCACCACAGGGGAGAACTATGGCTACACCTTC. Translating gives CASSTTGENYGYTF.

The gene calls are TRBV2 and TRBJ1-4, with 8 nucleotides matching TRBD1. V lost 8 bases to trimming and J lost 0 bases; unmatched junction nucleotides: 5. The CDR3 has 15 amino acids. Germline CDR1 SNHLY, CDR2 FYNNEI. The DNA of the CDR3 is TGTGCCAGCGGGAGACAGGGGACAACTAATGAAAAACTGTTTTTT. Amino acids: CASGRQGTTNEKLFF. Based on the CDR3 plus reference TRBV2 and TRBJ1-4, the full variable domain is EPEVTQTPSHQVTQMGQEVILRCVPISNHLYFYWYRQILGQKVEFLVSFYNNEISEKSEIFDDQFSVERPDGSNFTLKIRSTKLEDSAMYFCASGRQGTTNEKLFFGSGTQLSVL.

This sequence joins TRBV5-4 and TRBJ1-4; maybe TRBD1 (6 bases). V lost 1 base, J lost 5 bases, and 9 bases lay in between. The CDR3 is 14 residues long. The V gene's germline CDR1 is SGHNT and CDR2 YYREEE (reference sequence). CDR3 residues: CASSLSGVNEKLFF. The CDR3 nucleotides are TGTGCCAGCAGCTTGTCAGGGGTAAATGAAAAACTGTTTTTT.

The V call is TRBV27, the J call TRBJ1-2, with 8 bases that match TRBD1. This CDR3 spans 16 amino acids. V lost 4 bases and J lost 7; bases outside the gene matches: 14. Germline V gene sequence: CDR1 MNHEY, CDR2 SMNVEV (reference sequence). CDR3 bases: TGTGCCAGCAGTTATTCGGGGACAGGTGAGAGCTTTGGCTACACCTTC. It yields the protein CASSYSGTGESFGYTF.